This T cell receptor beta chain appears in the sequencing data of a study of post-analysis software for immune sequencing data. General study results and limits: F measure showed strong co-clustering of same-batch samples. A significant reduction in normalized Chao1 diversity was observed in multiple sclerosis patients versus controls.

Unique molecular identifiers were present in the TCR beta cDNA libraries. TCRdb ran MiXCR on the PCR reads and lists one entry per CDR3 protein. The table shows approximately 770,000 distinct CDR3 sequences, with roughly 50% occurring only once. As concerns this clonotype: Its specificity is unknown.

Sequenced: blood. This receptor was identified in a girl aged 10 to 17 with multiple sclerosis.

The CDR3 DNA reads as TGTGCCAGCAGTTACTCGGGCCTTCAGCCCCAGCATTTT. It specifies CASSYSGLQPQHF. The rearrangement links TRBV6-5 to TRBJ1-5; D is unresolved. The length of the CDR3 is 13 residues. The germline V gene has CDR1 MNHEY and CDR2 SVGAGI. V lost 0 bases to trimming and J lost 6 bases, with 6 bases between them.